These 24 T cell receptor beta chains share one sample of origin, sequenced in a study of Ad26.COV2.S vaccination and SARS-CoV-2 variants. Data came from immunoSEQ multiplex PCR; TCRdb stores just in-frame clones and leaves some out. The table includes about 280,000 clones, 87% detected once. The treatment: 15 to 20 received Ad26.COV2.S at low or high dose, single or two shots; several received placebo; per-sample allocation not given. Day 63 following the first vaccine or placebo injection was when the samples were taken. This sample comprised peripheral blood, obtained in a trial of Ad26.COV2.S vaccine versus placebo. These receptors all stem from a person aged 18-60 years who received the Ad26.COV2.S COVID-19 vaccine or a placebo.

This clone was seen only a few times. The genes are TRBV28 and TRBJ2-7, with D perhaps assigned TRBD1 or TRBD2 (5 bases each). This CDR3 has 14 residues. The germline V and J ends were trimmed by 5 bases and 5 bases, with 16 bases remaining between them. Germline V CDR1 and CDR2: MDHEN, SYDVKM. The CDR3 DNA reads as TGTGCCAGCAGTCTACAGGCAGGGAGAGACGAGCAGTACTTC. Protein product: CASSLQAGRDEQYF.

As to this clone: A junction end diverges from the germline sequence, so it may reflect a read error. The CDR3 sequence is CASSNRQSSNSPLHF. In nucleotides, the CDR3 is TGTGCCAGCAGTAACAGACAGTCCTCTAATTCACCCCTCCACTTT. V gene TRBV6-6 combines with J gene TRBJ1-6; tentative D call: TRBD1 (5 bases). This CDR3 is 15 amino acids long. Germline lookup yields CDR1 MNHNY and CDR2 SVGAGI (reference sequence).

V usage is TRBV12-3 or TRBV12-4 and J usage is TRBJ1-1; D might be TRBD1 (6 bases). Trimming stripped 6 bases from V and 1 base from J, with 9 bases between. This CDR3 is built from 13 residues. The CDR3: CASSVTGNTEAFF. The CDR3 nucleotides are TGTGCCAGCAGCGTGACAGGGAACACTGAAGCTTTCTTT.

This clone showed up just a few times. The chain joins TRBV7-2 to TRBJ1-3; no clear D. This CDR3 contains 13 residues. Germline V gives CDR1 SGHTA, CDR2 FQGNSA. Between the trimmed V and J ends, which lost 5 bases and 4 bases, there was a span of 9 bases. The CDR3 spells CASSALAGNTIYF. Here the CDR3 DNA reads TGTGCCAGCAGCGCCCTGGCGGGAAACACCATATATTTT.

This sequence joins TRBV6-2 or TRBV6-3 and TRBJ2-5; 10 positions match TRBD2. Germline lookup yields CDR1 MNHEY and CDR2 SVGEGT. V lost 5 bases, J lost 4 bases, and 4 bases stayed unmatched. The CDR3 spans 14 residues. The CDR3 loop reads CASSSGGAGETQYF. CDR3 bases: TGTGCCAGCAGTAGCGGGGGGGCCGGAGAGACCCAGTACTTC.

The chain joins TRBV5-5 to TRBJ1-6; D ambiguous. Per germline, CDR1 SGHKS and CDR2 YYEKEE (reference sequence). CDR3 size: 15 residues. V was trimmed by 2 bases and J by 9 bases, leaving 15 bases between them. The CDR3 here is CASSFAVGEISPLHF. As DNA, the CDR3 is TGTGCCAGCAGCTTTGCGGTGGGTGAGATTTCACCCCTCCACTTT.

The CDR3 loop reads CASGRGQGYETQYF. The CDR3 DNA reads as TGTGCCAGCGGGCGAGGACAGGGGTATGAGACCCAGTACTTC. The rearrangement joins TRBV5-6 to TRBJ2-5; 9 bases map to TRBD1. With 7 bases clipped from V and 5 bases from J, the junction kept 9 bases outside the gene matches. Germline assignment: CDR1 SGHDT and CDR2 YYEEEE. This CDR3 has 14 residues.

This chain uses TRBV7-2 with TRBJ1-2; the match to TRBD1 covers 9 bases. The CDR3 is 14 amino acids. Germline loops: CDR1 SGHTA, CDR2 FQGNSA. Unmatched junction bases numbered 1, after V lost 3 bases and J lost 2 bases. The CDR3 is CASSLGTGNYGYTF. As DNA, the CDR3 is TGTGCCAGCAGCTTGGGGACAGGGAACTATGGCTACACCTTC.

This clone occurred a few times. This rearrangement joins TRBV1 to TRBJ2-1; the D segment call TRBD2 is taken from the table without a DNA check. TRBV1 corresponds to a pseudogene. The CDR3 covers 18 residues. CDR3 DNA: TGCACCAGCAGCCCGCCCAATTCCCGGGACTACAGAGTAAATGAGCAGTTCTTC. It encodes CTSSPPNSRDYRVNEQFF.

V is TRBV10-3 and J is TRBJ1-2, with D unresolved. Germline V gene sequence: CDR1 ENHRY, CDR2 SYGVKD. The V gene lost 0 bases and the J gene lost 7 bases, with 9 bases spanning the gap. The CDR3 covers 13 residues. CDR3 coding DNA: TGTGCCATCAGTGAGTCCCCCGCCGGTGGCTACACCTTC. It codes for CAISESPAGGYTF.

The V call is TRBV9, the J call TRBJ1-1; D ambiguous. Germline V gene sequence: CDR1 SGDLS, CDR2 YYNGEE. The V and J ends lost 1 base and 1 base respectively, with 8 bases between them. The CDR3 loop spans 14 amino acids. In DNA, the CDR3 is TGTGCCAGCAGCGTATGGGATGCGAACACTGAAGCTTTCTTT. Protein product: CASSVWDANTEAFF.

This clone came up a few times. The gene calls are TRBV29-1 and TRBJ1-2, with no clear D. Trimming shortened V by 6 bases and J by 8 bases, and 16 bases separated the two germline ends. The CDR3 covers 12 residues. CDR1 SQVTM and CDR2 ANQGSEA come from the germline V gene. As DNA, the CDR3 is TGCAGCGTCGTCAGCTTGCCGGGAGGCTACACCTTC. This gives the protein CSVVSLPGGYTF.

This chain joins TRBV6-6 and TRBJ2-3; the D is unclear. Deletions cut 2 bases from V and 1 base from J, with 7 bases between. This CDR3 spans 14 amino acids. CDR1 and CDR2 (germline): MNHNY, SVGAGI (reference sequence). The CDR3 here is CASSYAQGTDTQYF. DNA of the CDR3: TGTGCCAGCAGTTACGCCCAGGGCACAGATACGCAGTATTTT.

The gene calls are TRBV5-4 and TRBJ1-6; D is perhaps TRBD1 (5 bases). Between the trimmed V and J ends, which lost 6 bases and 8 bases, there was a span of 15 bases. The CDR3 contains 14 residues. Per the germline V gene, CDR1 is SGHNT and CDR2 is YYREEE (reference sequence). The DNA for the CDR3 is TGTGCCAGCAAGAGGGGAGTGACAGATTCACCCCTCCACTTT. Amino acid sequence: CASKRGVTDSPLHF.

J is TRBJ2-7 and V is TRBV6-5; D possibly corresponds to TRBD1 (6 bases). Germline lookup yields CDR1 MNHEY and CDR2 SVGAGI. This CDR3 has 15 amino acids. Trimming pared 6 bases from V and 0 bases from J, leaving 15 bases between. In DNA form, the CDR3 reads TGTGCCAGCAGGCCCGGGACATCGAACTCCTACGAGCAGTACTTC. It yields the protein CASRPGTSNSYEQYF.

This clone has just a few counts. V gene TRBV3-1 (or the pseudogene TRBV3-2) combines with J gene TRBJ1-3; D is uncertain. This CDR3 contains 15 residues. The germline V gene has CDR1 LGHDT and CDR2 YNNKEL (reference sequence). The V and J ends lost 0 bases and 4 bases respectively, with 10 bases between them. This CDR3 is CASSQDILEGNTIYF. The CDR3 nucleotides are TGTGCCAGCAGCCAAGATATCCTAGAAGGAAACACCATATATTTT.

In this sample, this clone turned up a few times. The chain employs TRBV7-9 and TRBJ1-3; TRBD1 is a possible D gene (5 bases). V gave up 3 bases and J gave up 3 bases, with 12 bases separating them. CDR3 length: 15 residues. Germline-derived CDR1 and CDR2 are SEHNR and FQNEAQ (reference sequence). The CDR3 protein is CASSFGGAGGNTIYF. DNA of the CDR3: TGTGCCAGCAGCTTTGGAGGGGCTGGTGGAAACACCATATATTTT.

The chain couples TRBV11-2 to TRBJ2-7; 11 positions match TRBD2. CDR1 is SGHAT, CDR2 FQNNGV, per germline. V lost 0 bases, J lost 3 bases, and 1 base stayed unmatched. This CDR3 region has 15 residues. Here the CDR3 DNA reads TGTGCCAGCAGCTTAGAGGGGACTAGCGGCTACGAGCAGTACTTC. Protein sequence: CASSLEGTSGYEQYF.

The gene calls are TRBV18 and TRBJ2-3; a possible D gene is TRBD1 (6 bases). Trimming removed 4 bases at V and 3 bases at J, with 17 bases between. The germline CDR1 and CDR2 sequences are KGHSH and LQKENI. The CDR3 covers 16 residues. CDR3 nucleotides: TGTGCCAGCTCACTGACACAGGGAAGGGATACAGATACGCAGTATTTT. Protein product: CASSLTQGRDTDTQYF.

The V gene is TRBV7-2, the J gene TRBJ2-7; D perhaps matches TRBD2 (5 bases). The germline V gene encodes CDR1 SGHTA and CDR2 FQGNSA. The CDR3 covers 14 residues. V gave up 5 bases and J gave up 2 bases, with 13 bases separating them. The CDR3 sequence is CASSPYGETYEQYF. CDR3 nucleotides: TGTGCCAGCAGCCCGTACGGGGAGACCTACGAGCAGTACTTC. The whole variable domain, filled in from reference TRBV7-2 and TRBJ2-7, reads GAGVSQSPSNKVTEKGKDVELRCDPISGHTALYWYRQSLGQGLEFLIYFQGNSAPDKSGLPSDRFSAERTGGSVSTLTIQRTQQEDSAVYLCASSPYGETYEQYFGPGTRLTVT.

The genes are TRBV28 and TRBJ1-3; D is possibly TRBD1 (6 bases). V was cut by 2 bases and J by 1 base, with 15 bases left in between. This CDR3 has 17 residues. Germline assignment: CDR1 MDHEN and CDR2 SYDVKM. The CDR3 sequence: CASSLPLTGWSGNTIYF. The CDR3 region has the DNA TGTGCCAGCAGTTTACCCCTAACAGGGTGGTCTGGAAACACCATATATTTT.

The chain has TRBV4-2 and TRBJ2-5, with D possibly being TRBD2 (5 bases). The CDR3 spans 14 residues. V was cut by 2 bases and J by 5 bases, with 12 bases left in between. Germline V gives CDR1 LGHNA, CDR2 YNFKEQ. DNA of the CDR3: TGTGCCAGCAGCCAAAACGAGGGTATGGAGACCCAGTACTTC. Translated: CASSQNEGMETQYF.

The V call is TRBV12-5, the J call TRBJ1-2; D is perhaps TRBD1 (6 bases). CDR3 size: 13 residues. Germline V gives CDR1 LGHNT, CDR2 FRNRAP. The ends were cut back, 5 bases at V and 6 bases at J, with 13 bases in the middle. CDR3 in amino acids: CASGRQTGDGYTF. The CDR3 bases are TGTGCTAGTGGTCGCCAGACAGGAGATGGCTACACCTTC.

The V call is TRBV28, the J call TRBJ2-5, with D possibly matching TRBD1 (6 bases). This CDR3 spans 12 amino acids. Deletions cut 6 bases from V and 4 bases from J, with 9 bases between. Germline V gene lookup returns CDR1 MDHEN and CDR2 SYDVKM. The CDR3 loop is CASSQTGETQYF. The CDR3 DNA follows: TGTGCCAGCAGCCAGACAGGAGAGACCCAGTACTTC.